A single sample gave rise to the 10 T cell receptor beta chains below, sequenced in a study of CD8 T cells in Susac syndrome (dated by TCRdb to between 2019 and 2020). The receptor library was made with the immunoSEQ multiplex PCR assay. RNA was extracted with the RNeasy kit and roughly 0.5 to 1 ug was reverse transcribed using random hexamers. TCRdb handled the public reads itself, with Q25 trimming in fastp and clone calling in MiXCR, and kept productive beta chains. Each entry is one CDR3 protein sequence, shown with its most common DNA and genes. The sample includes under 200,000 distinct CDR3 sequences, with around 94% observed a single time. In total, the top ten clones hold roughly 0.14% of the sample. Sequencing was carried out using CD4+ T cells from PBMCs. The receptors stem from a human donor in good health.

CDR3 in amino acids: CASRYDGQAYEQYF. CDR3 sequence (DNA): TGTGCCAGCAGATATGACGGACAGGCCTACGAGCAGTACTTC. The genes are TRBV12-3 or TRBV12-4 and TRBJ2-7, with 7 bases aligning to TRBD1. V lost 6 bases to trimming and J lost 2 bases; unmatched junction nucleotides: 7. The CDR3 extends over 14 amino acids.

The rearrangement uses TRBV3-1 and TRBJ1-2, with D uncertain. Looked up from germline, CDR1 is LGHDT and CDR2 is YNNKEL (reference sequence). The CDR3 is 15 residues long. Trimming shortened V by 3 bases and J by 2 bases, and 13 bases separated the two germline ends. The CDR3 protein is CASSQRERKNYGYTF. CDR3 sequence (DNA): TGTGCCAGCAGCCAGCGGGAAAGGAAGAACTATGGCTACACCTTC.

The rearrangement joins TRBV29-1 to TRBJ2-1; no definite D call. Trimming stripped 3 bases from V and 10 bases from J, with 19 bases between. This CDR3 is 14 amino acids long. In germline, CDR1 is SQVTM, CDR2 ANQGSEA. In DNA, the CDR3 is TGCAGCGTTGAGATTGGTCCGGCCCTGCTCGAGCAGTTCTTC. Amino acid sequence: CSVEIGPALLEQFF.

V is TRBV29-1 and J is TRBJ1-1; D is ambiguous. Between the trimmed V and J ends, which lost 8 bases and 1 base, there was a span of 14 bases. Germline V gene sequence: CDR1 SQVTM, CDR2 ANQGSEA. CDR3 length: 13 residues. The CDR3 here is CSPTRWGNTEAFF. CDR3 DNA sequence: TGCAGCCCAACGAGATGGGGGAACACTGAAGCTTTCTTT.

The chain uses TRBV7-3 and TRBJ2-1, with D uncertain. Germline CDR1 is SGHTA and CDR2 is FQGTGA. There are 11 residues in the CDR3. Trimming stripped 5 bases from V and 5 bases from J, with 4 bases between. CDR3 loop: CASSDNNEQFF. CDR3 bases: TGTGCCAGCAGCGATAACAATGAGCAGTTCTTC.

The genes are TRBV3-1 and TRBJ2-7; 7 bases are shared with TRBD1. V shed 4 bases and J 2 bases; nucleotides not matched to a gene: 8. The CDR3 runs 15 residues. Germline CDR1 LGHDT, CDR2 YNNKEL (reference sequence). CDR3 residues: CASSPQQGPPYEQYF. The DNA for the CDR3 is TGTGCCAGCAGCCCCCAACAGGGGCCCCCCTACGAGCAGTACTTC.

The V gene is TRBV18, the J gene TRBJ1-1, with 9 positions matching TRBD1. Germline V gives CDR1 KGHSH, CDR2 LQKENI. The CDR3 runs to 12 residues. V was pared by 8 bases and J by 6 bases, with 4 bases of the junction left unmatched. The DNA for the CDR3 is TGTGCCAGCAGGACAGGGGCGGCTGAAGCTTTCTTT. This translates into CASRTGAAEAFF.

The chain employs TRBV30 and TRBJ1-1; D not certain. The germline V and J ends were trimmed by 3 bases and 1 base, with 12 bases remaining between them. Germline CDR1 and CDR2: GTSNPN and SVGIG (reference sequence). CDR3 length equals 14 residues. CDR3 residues: CAWSLRLGNTEAFF. The DNA for the CDR3 is TGTGCCTGGAGCCTCCGACTGGGGAACACTGAAGCTTTCTTT.

The chain employs TRBV6-6 and TRBJ2-3; D possibly matches TRBD1 or TRBD2 (5 bases each). CDR1 and CDR2 from the germline V gene are MNHNY and SVGAGI (reference sequence). CDR3 size: 14 residues. V shed 8 bases and J shed 3 bases, with 15 bases lying between them. CDR3 sequence (DNA): TGTGCCAGCCAGAAGCAGGGAGAGACAGATACGCAGTATTTT. Its protein is CASQKQGETDTQYF.

The rearrangement uses TRBV29-1 and TRBJ2-7; 8 bases fit TRBD2. Trimming took 3 bases from V and 0 from J; bases not matched to a gene: 7. This CDR3 is 15 amino acids long. Germline loops: CDR1 SQVTM, CDR2 ANQGSEA. CDR3 DNA sequence: TGCAGCGTTGACGTCCGCCTAGCGGGCTCCTACGAGCAGTACTTC. Amino acid sequence: CSVDVRLAGSYEQYF.